Following are 29 T cell receptor beta chains from one sample sequenced in a study of cytomegalovirus exposure and HLA in healthy donors. PCR employed 60 Vbeta and 13 Jbeta primers. Profiled with immunoSEQ multiplex PCR; TCRdb holds only in-frame clones, not every one. The repertoire has about 150,000 clones, over 65% of them found once; the top ten carry 2.1%. The sample was PBMCs. These receptors originate from a man aged 30-40 years in good health and CMV-seronegative.

The sample holds a few counts of this clone. This chain joins TRBV14 and TRBJ2-7, with 7 bases that match TRBD1. Per germline, CDR1 SGHDN and CDR2 FVKESK. The CDR3 is made up of 13 amino acids. Germline trimming cut 3 bases from V and 2 bases from J; bases unmatched to any gene: 1. CDR3 residues: CASSQDRTYEQYF. Here the CDR3 DNA reads TGTGCCAGCAGCCAGGACAGGACCTACGAGCAGTACTTC. The variable domain in full, with the rest retrieved from reference TRBV14 and TRBJ2-7, is EAGVTQFPSHSVIEKGQTVTLRCDPISGHDNLYWYRRVMGKEIKFLLHFVKESKQDESGMPNNRFLAERTGGTYSTLKVQPAELEDSGVYFCASSQDRTYEQYFGPGTRLTVT.

The chain uses TRBV6-6 and TRBJ2-7; D remains unclear. This CDR3 comprises 13 residues. V shed 0 bases and J shed 4 bases, with 7 bases lying between them. Germline assignment: CDR1 MNHNY and CDR2 SVGAGI (reference sequence). The CDR3 nucleotides are TGTGCCAGCAGTTACTCGAGGCCATACGAGCAGTACTTC. This gives the protein CASSYSRPYEQYF.

Of note for this clone: Sequence at one end of the junction differs from germline and may be a read error. V gene TRBV7-2 combines with J gene TRBJ1-2; 11 bases match TRBD1. The CDR3 totals 17 residues. Germline CDR1 and CDR2: SGHTA and FQGNSA. The CDR3, as DNA: TGTGCCAGCAGCCTCCGGACAGGGGGCTCCCCGGAGTCTGGCTACCCCTTC. This codes for CASSLRTGGSPESGYPF.

The chain employs TRBV30 and TRBJ1-1, with D perhaps matching TRBD1 (5 bases). V lost 5 bases to trimming and J lost 5 bases, with 9 bases between them. In germline, CDR1 is GTSNPN, CDR2 SVGIG (reference sequence). The CDR3 sequence is 11 residues long. The CDR3 sequence is CAWARGTEAFF. CDR3 in DNA: TGTGCCTGGGCCCGGGGGACTGAAGCTTTCTTT.

The table lists this clone with a few counts. No conserved phenylalanine or tryptophan is present at the end of the CDR3, so a read error is the likely explanation. The rearrangement joins TRBV30 to TRBJ1-5, with D hard to call. The ends were cut back, 0 bases at V and 0 bases at J, with 12 bases in the middle. The CDR3 is 16 residues long. Germline V CDR1 and CDR2: GTSNPN, SVGIG (reference sequence). CDR3 DNA: TGTGCCTGGAGTGTTCGTGGCGGACTTAGCAATCAGCCCCAGCATTAT. This translates into CAWSVRGGLSNQPQHY.

A word on this clone: One end of the junction is discordant with germline, which a read error may explain. The chain is built from TRBV29-1 and TRBJ1-2; no clear D gene. The CDR3 runs 15 residues. Germline CDR1 reads SQVTM; CDR2 reads ANQGSEA. CDR3 nucleotides: TGCAGCGTTGAAGATACGGAGGAGCTTCACTATGGCTACCCCTTC. It is translated as CSVEDTEELHYGYPF.

The chain recombines TRBV2 with TRBJ2-5, with 9 bases identical to TRBD2. The CDR3 is 17 residues long. From germline, CDR1 is SNHLY and CDR2 FYNNEI. The junction had 16 bases not matched to a gene; V was cut back by 6 bases and J by 5 bases. As DNA, the CDR3 is TGTGCCAGCAGGCCTACCTTGGGCGGGGGGGCCTGGGAGACCCAGTACTTC. It specifies CASRPTLGGGAWETQYF.

Note on this clone: A read error may account for a junction end that differs from germline. The chain carries TRBV19 and TRBJ1-5, with a possible D match to TRBD1 (6 bases). The CDR3 extends over 17 amino acids. Germline CDR1 reads LNHDA; CDR2 reads SQIVND (reference sequence). As DNA, the CDR3 is TGTGCCAGTAGTATAGATCTCACAGGGATACGGAATCAGCCCCAGAATTTT. Protein product: CASSIDLTGIRNQPQNF.

This clone was counted between two and nine times. Other DNA sequences in this sample translate to the same CDR3. The chain joins TRBV9 to TRBJ1-5, with 9 bases aligning to TRBD1. Germline V gene sequence: CDR1 SGDLS, CDR2 YYNGEE. CDR3 length: 14 residues. The trim removed 2 bases at V and 4 bases at J, leaving 1 base unmatched. CDR3 DNA sequence: TGTGCCAGCAGCGTGGGACAGGGTAATCAGCCCCAGCATTTT. This gives the protein CASSVGQGNQPQHF.

The V call is TRBV25-1, the J call TRBJ1-2; D call uncertain. This CDR3 spans 11 amino acids. Trimming removed 8 bases at V and 8 bases at J, with 12 bases between. Germline values: CDR1 MGHDK, CDR2 SYGVNS. As DNA, the CDR3 is TGTGCCAGCTCCTGGAGGAGGGGCTACACCTTC. Translating it yields CASSWRRGYTF.

This chain connects TRBV18 to TRBJ2-5; TRBD2 might be the D (6 bases). Trimming shortened V by 0 bases and J by 2 bases, and 13 bases separated the two germline ends. Germline V gives CDR1 KGHSH, CDR2 LQKENI. This CDR3 region has 16 residues. The CDR3 nucleotides read TGTGCCAGCTCACCACCGGGGGGTAAGAGGCAAGAGACCCAGTACTTC. This codes for CASSPPGGKRQETQYF.

V and J are TRBV11-2 and TRBJ2-2; weak D call: TRBD1 (5 bases). The CDR3 length is 15 residues. Germline V gives CDR1 SGHAT, CDR2 FQNNGV. Trimming shortened V by 6 bases and J by 2 bases, and 13 bases separated the two germline ends. The CDR3 is CASSSRALNTGELFF. The CDR3 DNA sequence: TGTGCCAGCAGTTCCAGGGCCCTAAACACCGGGGAGCTGTTTTTT.

Remarks on this clone: The junction and the germline gene differ at one end; a read error may be behind it. V and J are TRBV7-2 and TRBJ1-2; 7 bases fit TRBD1. Germline CDR1 reads SGHTA; CDR2 reads FQGNSA. This CDR3 region has 12 residues. CDR3 residues: CASKQGQNGYPF. CDR3 sequence (DNA): TGTGCCAGCAAACAGGGGCAAAATGGCTACCCCTTC.

This clone has just one count. The rearrangement uses TRBV7-2 and TRBJ2-5, with 7 bases aligning to TRBD2. V shed 4 bases, J shed 4 bases, and the junction held 6 bases outside the gene matches. Per germline, CDR1 SGHTA and CDR2 FQGNSA. The CDR3 extends over 14 amino acids. This CDR3 reads CASSSPGGGETQYF. The CDR3 DNA follows: TGTGCCAGCAGCTCGCCGGGAGGAGGAGAGACCCAGTACTTC. Together with reference TRBV7-2 and TRBJ2-5, the CDR3 gives the full variable domain: GAGVSQSPSNKVTEKGKDVELRCDPISGHTALYWYRQSLGQGLEFLIYFQGNSAPDKSGLPSDRFSAERTGGSVSTLTIQRTQQEDSAVYLCASSSPGGGETQYFGPGTRLLVL.

This chain joins TRBV5-4 and TRBJ2-1, with D possibly matching TRBD2 (8 bases). The V end was cut by 0 bases, the J end by 8 bases, with 15 bases between. CDR1 and CDR2 from the germline V gene are SGHNT and YYREEE (reference sequence). This CDR3 is built from 15 residues. The CDR3: CASSLGGGGGYEQFF. The CDR3 bases are TGTGCCAGCAGCTTGGGAGGGGGCGGGGGGTATGAGCAGTTCTTC.

This clone was observed a few times. The V gene is TRBV2, the J gene TRBJ2-7; D is uncertain. CDR3 size: 12 residues. Trimming cost V 2 bases and J 3 bases, with 5 bases left between them. Germline V lookup: CDR1 SNHLY, CDR2 FYNNEI. The CDR3 bases are TGTGCCAGCAGTGAATCGGTCTACGAGCAGTACTTC. Amino acids: CASSESVYEQYF. The whole variable domain, filled in from reference TRBV2 and TRBJ2-7, reads EPEVTQTPSHQVTQMGQEVILRCVPISNHLYFYWYRQILGQKVEFLVSFYNNEISEKSEIFDDQFSVERPDGSNFTLKIRSTKLEDSAMYFCASSESVYEQYFGPGTRLTVT.

The chain has TRBV7-9 and TRBJ2-2; 8 bases match TRBD2. CDR1 SEHNR and CDR2 FQNEAQ come from the germline V gene (reference sequence). The CDR3 loop spans 16 amino acids. J was trimmed by 7 bases and V by 5 bases; bases with no gene match: 12. The CDR3 sequence is CASSLTGGASGGELFF. CDR3 in DNA: TGTGCCAGCAGCCTCACCGGGGGGGCCTCGGGCGGGGAGCTGTTTTTT.

The chain uses TRBV27 and TRBJ1-2, with 7 bases identical to TRBD1. CDR1 is MNHEY and CDR2 is SMNVEV in the germline V gene (reference sequence). Unmatched junction bases numbered 7, after V lost 5 bases and J lost 4 bases. This CDR3 spans 14 amino acids. The DNA of the CDR3 is TGTGCCAGCAGTCCAGGGGGGCAGGCCTATGGCTACACCTTC. Translating gives CASSPGGQAYGYTF.

The rearrangement links TRBV18 to TRBJ1-6, with D possibly TRBD1 on 5 matching bases. The CDR3 covers 13 residues. Looked up from germline, CDR1 is KGHSH and CDR2 is LQKENI. V lost 8 bases and J 5 bases, leaving 10 bases between the germline ends. CDR3 nucleotides: TGTGCCAGCACAAAAGGGGATAATTCACCCCTCCACTTT. Its translation is CASTKGDNSPLHF.

CDR3 amino acids: CASSERDSYNSPLHF. The CDR3 DNA reads as TGTGCCAGCAGTGAACGGGACAGTTATAATTCACCCCTCCACTTT. The chain couples TRBV6-1 to TRBJ1-6, with 7 bases matching TRBD1. This CDR3 spans 15 amino acids. Germline-derived CDR1 and CDR2 are MNHNS and SASEGT. The junction had 2 bases not matched to a gene; V was cut back by 2 bases and J by 4 bases.

The rearrangement links TRBV13 to TRBJ2-3, with D tentatively TRBD1 (6 bases). This CDR3 has 15 amino acids. V was cut by 4 bases and J by 2 bases, with 13 bases left in between. Germline CDR1 and CDR2: PRHDT and FYEKMQ (reference sequence). The CDR3 DNA is TGTGCCAGCAGCTGGTGGGACATCACCACAGATACGCAGTATTTT. Encoded protein: CASSWWDITTDTQYF.

Regarding this clone: Sequence at one end of the junction differs from germline and may be a read error. The chain employs TRBV28 and TRBJ1-2; a possible D gene is TRBD1 (6 bases). This CDR3 region has 13 residues. Germline V gives CDR1 MDHEN, CDR2 SYDVKM. The CDR3 DNA follows: TGTGCCAGCAGTTTGAACAGGGACTATGGCTACCCCTTC. Protein sequence: CASSLNRDYGYPF.

As concerns this clone: The junction and the germline gene differ at one end; a read error may be behind it. The chain uses TRBV7-2 and TRBJ2-3, with 9 nucleotides matching TRBD2. This CDR3 is 16 amino acids long. CDR1 SGHTA and CDR2 FQGNSA come from the germline V gene. The CDR3 reads CAGSLRRGGAADTQYF. The CDR3, as DNA: TGTGCCGGCAGCTTAAGGCGCGGGGGGGCCGCAGATACGCAGTATTTT.

This sequence joins TRBV19 and TRBJ1-6; D is unclear. CDR1 is LNHDA, CDR2 SQIVND, per germline (reference sequence). The CDR3 spans 13 residues. The V gene lost 3 bases and the J gene lost 6 bases, with 6 bases spanning the gap. CDR3 in amino acids: CASSIAVNSPLHF. The CDR3 coding sequence is TGTGCCAGTAGTATCGCAGTTAATTCACCCCTCCACTTT.

The chain has TRBV9 and TRBJ2-3; 8 nucleotides match TRBD2. The CDR3 is 15 residues long. Germline CDR1 is SGDLS and CDR2 is YYNGEE. The V segment lost 3 bases and the J segment 5 bases; nucleotides outside the gene matches: 8. CDR3 coding DNA: TGTGCCAGCAGCGCCGCGGGGGGCGGGTTAGATACGCAGTATTTT. Translating it yields CASSAAGGGLDTQYF.

This clone showed up just once. The sample carries other DNA sequences with the same CDR3. V and J are TRBV5-6 and TRBJ1-1; maybe TRBD1 (5 bases). The germline V gene has CDR1 SGHDT and CDR2 YYEEEE. Trimming cost V 2 bases and J 5 bases, with 25 bases left between them. The CDR3 sequence is 18 residues long. CDR3 sequence: CASSLRIAGGDIRTEAFF. In DNA, the CDR3 is TGTGCCAGCAGCTTAAGGATTGCCGGGGGGGATATACGGACTGAAGCTTTCTTT.

The chain carries TRBV7-9 and TRBJ1-6; 9 nucleotides match TRBD1. V was pared by 4 bases and J by 8 bases, with 6 bases of the junction left unmatched. The CDR3 has 15 residues. CDR1 SEHNR and CDR2 FQNEAQ come from the germline V gene (reference sequence). In nucleotides, the CDR3 is TGTGCCAGCAGCTCGATCGGACAGGGGTATTCACCCCTCCACTTT. It yields the protein CASSSIGQGYSPLHF.

The gene calls are TRBV4-2 and TRBJ1-2, with 9 bases matching TRBD1. The CDR3 covers 14 residues. V gave up 5 bases and J gave up 5 bases; unmatched junction bases: 6. Germline lookup yields CDR1 LGHNA and CDR2 YNFKEQ. CDR3 in DNA: TGTGCCAGCAGCGCCCGGGACAGGGAATATGGCTACACCTTC. It codes for CASSARDREYGYTF.

The rearrangement joins TRBV7-7 to TRBJ2-7, with 7 bases aligning to TRBD1. The CDR3 is 13 amino acids. CDR1 and CDR2 from the germline V gene are SSHAT and FNYEAQ (reference sequence). V shed 5 bases, J shed 6 bases, and the junction held 7 bases outside the gene matches. CDR3 sequence: CASSISTGREQYF. The CDR3 bases are TGTGCCAGCAGCATATCGACAGGGCGCGAGCAGTACTTC.